This TCR beta chain originates from a study of blood T cell repertoires in COVID-19. The V segment lost 6 bases and the J segment 0 bases; nucleotides outside the gene matches: 6. CDR1 and CDR2 from the germline V gene are LNHDA and SQIVND (reference sequence). This CDR3 has 16 amino acids. Libraries were prepared by immunoSEQ multiplex PCR; TCRdb keeps only in-frame clonotypes and omits some of them. The sample shows 65,000 to 80,000 clones, around 91% of them seen only once. The clonotype was recovered from a human donor in a cohort sampled during active COVID-19. The gene calls are TRBV19 and TRBJ2-1; 9 positions match TRBD2. Sequencing input: peripheral blood. CDR3 region: CASSISSGGSYNEQFF. DNA for the CDR3: TGTGCCAGTAGCATCAGTAGCGGGGGCTCCTACAATGAGCAGTTCTTC.